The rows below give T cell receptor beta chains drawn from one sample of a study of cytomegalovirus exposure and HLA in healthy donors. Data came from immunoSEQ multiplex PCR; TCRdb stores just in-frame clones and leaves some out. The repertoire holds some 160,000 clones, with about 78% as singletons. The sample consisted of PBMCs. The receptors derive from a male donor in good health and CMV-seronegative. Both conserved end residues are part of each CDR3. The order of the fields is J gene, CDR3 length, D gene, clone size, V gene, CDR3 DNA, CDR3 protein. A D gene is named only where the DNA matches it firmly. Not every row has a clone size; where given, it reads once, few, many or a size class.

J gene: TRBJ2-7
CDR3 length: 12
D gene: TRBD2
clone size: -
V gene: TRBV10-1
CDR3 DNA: TGCGCCACCGGGACTAGCTCCTACGAGCAGTACTTC
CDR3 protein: CATGTSSYEQYF

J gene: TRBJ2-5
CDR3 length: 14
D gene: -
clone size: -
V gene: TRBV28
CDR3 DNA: TGTGCCAGCAGTTCGAACCTAAACCAAGAGACCCAGTACTTC
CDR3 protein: CASSSNLNQETQYF

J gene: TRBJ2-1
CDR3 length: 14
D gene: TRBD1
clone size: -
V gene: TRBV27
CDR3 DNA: TGTGCCAGCAGCCAGATAGGGCCAGGGGGTGAGCAGTTCTTC
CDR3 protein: CASSQIGPGGEQFF

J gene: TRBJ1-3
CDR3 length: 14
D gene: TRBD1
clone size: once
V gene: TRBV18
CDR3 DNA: TGTGCCAGCTCACCCGGACAGGGCCGAGACACCATATATTTT
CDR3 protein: CASSPGQGRDTIYF

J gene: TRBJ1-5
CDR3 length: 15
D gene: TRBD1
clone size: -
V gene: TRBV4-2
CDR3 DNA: TGTGCCAGCAGCCAAGAAGACAGGGAACAGCAGCCCCAGCATTTT
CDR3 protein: CASSQEDREQQPQHF

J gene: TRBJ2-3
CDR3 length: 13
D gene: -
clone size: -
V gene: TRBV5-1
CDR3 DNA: TGCGCCAGCAGCTGGGAGGGGGCAGATACGCAGTATTTT
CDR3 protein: CASSWEGADTQYF

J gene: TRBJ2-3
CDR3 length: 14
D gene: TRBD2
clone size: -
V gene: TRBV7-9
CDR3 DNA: TGTGCCAGCAGCTTAGGGACTAGCCGCGATACGCAGTATTTT
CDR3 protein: CASSLGTSRDTQYF

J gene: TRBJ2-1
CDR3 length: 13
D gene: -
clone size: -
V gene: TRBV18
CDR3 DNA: TGTGCCAGCTCACCACTCTCTCGGGGTGAGCAGTTCTTC
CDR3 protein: CASSPLSRGEQFF

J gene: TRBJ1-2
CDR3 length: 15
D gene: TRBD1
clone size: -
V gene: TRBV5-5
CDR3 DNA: TGTGCCAGCAGCTTGAACGGGGCAGGGGGCTATGGCTACACCTTC
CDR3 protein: CASSLNGAGGYGYTF

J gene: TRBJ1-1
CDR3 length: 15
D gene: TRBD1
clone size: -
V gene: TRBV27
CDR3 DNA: TGTGCCAGCAGTTTATTATGGACAGGGAACACTGAAGCTTTCTTT
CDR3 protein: CASSLLWTGNTEAFF

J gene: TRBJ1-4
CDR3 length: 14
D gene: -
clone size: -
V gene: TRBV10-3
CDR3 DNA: TGTGCCATCAGTGAAGGGGGAACTAATGAAAAACTGTTTTTT
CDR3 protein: CAISEGGTNEKLFF

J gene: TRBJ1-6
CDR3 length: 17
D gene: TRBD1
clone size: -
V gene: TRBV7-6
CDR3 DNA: TGTGCCAGCAGCTCCAAACAACGGACAGGGACGGATTCACCCCTCCACTTT
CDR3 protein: CASSSKQRTGTDSPLHF

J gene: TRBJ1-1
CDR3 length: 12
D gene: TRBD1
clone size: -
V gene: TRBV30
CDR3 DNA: TGTGCCTGGAGTGTTCCTCAGGGGGTGGCTTTCTTT
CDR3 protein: CAWSVPQGVAFF

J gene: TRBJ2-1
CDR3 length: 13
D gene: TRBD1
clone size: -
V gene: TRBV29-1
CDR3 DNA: TGCAGCGTTGAAGGACAGGGGTACAATGAGCAGTTCTTC
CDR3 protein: CSVEGQGYNEQFF

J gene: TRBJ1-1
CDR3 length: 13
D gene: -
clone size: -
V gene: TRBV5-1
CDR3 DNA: TGCGCCAGCAGCCTCAGGGGTGGTACTGAAGCTTTCTTT
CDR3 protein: CASSLRGGTEAFF

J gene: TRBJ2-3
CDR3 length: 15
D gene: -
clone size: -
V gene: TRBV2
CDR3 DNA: TGTGCCAGCAGTGGTATGGGAGGTAGCACAGATACGCAGTATTTT
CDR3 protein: CASSGMGGSTDTQYF

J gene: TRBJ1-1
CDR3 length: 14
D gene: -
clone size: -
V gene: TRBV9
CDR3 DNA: TGTGCCAGCAGCGTTACAGGGAGGAACACTGAAGCTTTCTTT
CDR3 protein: CASSVTGRNTEAFF

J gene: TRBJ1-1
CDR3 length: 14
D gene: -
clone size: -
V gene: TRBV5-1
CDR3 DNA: TGCGCCAGCACCCCCGGCAGGGCGGGAACTGAAGCTTTCTTT
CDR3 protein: CASTPGRAGTEAFF

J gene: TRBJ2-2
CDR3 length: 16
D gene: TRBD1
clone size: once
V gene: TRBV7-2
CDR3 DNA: TGTGCCAGCAGCCCCGGACAGGGGGCGCTCACCGGGGAGCTGTTTTTT
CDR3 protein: CASSPGQGALTGELFF

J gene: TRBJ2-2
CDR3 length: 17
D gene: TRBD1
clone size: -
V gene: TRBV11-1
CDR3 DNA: TGTGCCAGCAGCTTATCAGTCAGGGGGCATAACACCGGGGAGCTGTTTTTT
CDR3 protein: CASSLSVRGHNTGELFF

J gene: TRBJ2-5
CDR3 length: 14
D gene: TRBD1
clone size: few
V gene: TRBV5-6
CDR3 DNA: TGTGCCAGCAGCTTACAGGGGGCTGGAGAGACCCAGTACTTC
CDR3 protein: CASSLQGAGETQYF

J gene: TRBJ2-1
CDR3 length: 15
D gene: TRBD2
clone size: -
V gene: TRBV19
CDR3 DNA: TGTGCCAGTAGTATGACTAGCGGATCCTACAATGAGCAGTTCTTC
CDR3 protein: CASSMTSGSYNEQFF

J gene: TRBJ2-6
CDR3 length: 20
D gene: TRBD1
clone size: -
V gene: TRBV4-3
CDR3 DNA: TGCGCCAGCAGCCAAGATCTACTGGGACAGGGGGCCTCAGGGGCCAACGTCCTGACTTTC
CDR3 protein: CASSQDLLGQGASGANVLTF

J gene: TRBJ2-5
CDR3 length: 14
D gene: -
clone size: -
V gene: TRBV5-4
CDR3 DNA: TGTGCCAGCAGCTTGCAGGGAGGTGGAGAGACCCAGTACTTC
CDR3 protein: CASSLQGGGETQYF

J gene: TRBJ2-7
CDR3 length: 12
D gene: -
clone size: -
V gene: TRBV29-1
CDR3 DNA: TGCAGCGTTGGACAGTTTACCTACGAGCAGTACTTC
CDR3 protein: CSVGQFTYEQYF

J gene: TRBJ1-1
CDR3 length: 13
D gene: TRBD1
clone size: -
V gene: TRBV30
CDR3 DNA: TGTGCCTGGAGGCCAGGGGGCAATATTGAAGCTTTCTTT
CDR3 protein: CAWRPGGNIEAFF

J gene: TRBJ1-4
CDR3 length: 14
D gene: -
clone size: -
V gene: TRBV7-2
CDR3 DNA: TGTGCCAGCAGCGACGTGAAGGGGCTCGAAAAACTGTTTTTT
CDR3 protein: CASSDVKGLEKLFF